This T cell receptor (beta chain) was profiled in a study of T cells expressing NK-cell markers. CDR1 and CDR2 from the germline V gene are SGHTA and FQGTGA. This CDR3 comprises 15 residues. For each CDR3 protein, TCRdb gives one entry from its re-call of the 5' RACE reads, without DNA. The sample data list roughly 430,000 distinct CDR3 sequences. The chain carries TRBV7-3 and TRBJ2-3; TCRdb picks TRBD2, but there is no DNA to check that call. The receptor comes from a woman aged 18 to 75 in good health. Sequencing was carried out using blood T cells: a sorted CD56 or NKG2C T cell subset, CD4+ or CD8+ T cells, or bulk PBMC T cells (not recorded which). The CDR3 sequence: CASSLLSGGSDTQYF.